The present T cell receptor (beta chain) was sequenced within a study of T-cell memory formation after mild COVID-19. This clonotype appeared a few times. MiXCR, applied by TCRdb to the 5' RACE reads, yields one record per CDR3 protein. The sample has 150,000 or so distinct CDR3 sequences, 25% to 40% seen once. The V segment lost 0 bases and the J segment 9 bases; nucleotides outside the gene matches: 3. This CDR3 is built from 14 residues. Germline-derived CDR1 and CDR2 are SGHVS and FNYEAQ. This chain connects TRBV7-6 to TRBJ2-1, with 9 bases that match TRBD2. The receptor's source is an adult woman who had mild COVID-19 (a few samples of this study predate the infection). Cell type and time point are not known. Material: PBMCs or a T cell subset sorted from them (not recorded which). This chain's CDR3 is CASSLASSGAEQFF. CDR3 nucleotide sequence: TGTGCCAGCAGCTTAGCGTCTAGCGGGGCTGAGCAGTTCTTC.